The clone carrying this T cell receptor (beta chain) was recorded only once. The antigen remains unidentified. With 3 bases removed from V and 8 bases from J, the gap between germline ends came to 6 bases. Looked up from germline, CDR1 is MDHEN and CDR2 is SYDVKM. The length of the CDR3 is 11 residues. This sample is part of a study of cytomegalovirus exposure and HLA in healthy donors. The study ran its PCR with 60 Vbeta and 13 Jbeta primers. Data came from immunoSEQ multiplex PCR; TCRdb stores just in-frame clones and leaves some out. The sample records roughly 66,000 clones, roughly four fifths being singletons. Study findings and constraints: Most of the TCR beta V segments (in an earlier analysis) were productive either about 87% or about 30% of the time.

This receptor was obtained from a man aged 45-60 years in good health and CMV-seronegative. Specimen: PBMCs. The chain combines TRBV28 with TRBJ2-3; the D gene is possibly TRBD2 (5 bases). DNA for the CDR3: TGTGCCAGCAGTTTGCGGGCTACGCAGTATTTT. The encoded protein is CASSLRATQYF.